This entry describes one TCR beta chain. Its antigen has not been determined. Base qualities are not recorded, but no much larger clone differs from it by a single base. The data were taken from a study of T cell repertoires in cytomegalovirus infection (dated by TCRdb to 2018 to 2020). Regarding the research as a whole: The peptide stimulations were aimed at well-studied HLA-B-restricted epitopes as well as recently identified HLA-C-restricted CMV epitopes, whose presentation resists viral immunomodulation. The HLA type of each donor mattered for the analysis, because public TCR beta signatures pointed to carriage of CMV infection along with the matching HLA type.

The sample was run on an Illumina HiSeq 1500. Using fastp trimming at Q25 and MiXCR clonotype assembly, TCRdb reanalyzed the public sequencing data and kept in-frame beta chains. Every CDR3 protein is listed once, alongside the most common genes and DNA of its rows. Recorded for this sample are about 770,000 distinct CDR3 sequences; around 29% of them occurred a single time. The ten largest account for under 15% of the sample. The sample's treatment or condition label, in plain terms: in vitro stimulation with specific CMV peptide epitopes to enrich CMV-specific T cells. The paper as a whole reports these results and caveats: In both this cohort and an independent cohort of 350 or so donors, the cumulative frequency of public TCR beta family members distinguished carriers of CMV infection plus the relevant HLA type. In the ex vivo response, HLA-C-restricted CMV-specific TCR beta clonotypes were dominant, and in two of eight donors the single most frequent clonotype came from this HLA-C-restricted group.

This TCR came from a human donor in good health (CMV status not recorded). Some clones in this sample may be carry-over from other donors' samples. This specimen consisted of cultured CD8+ T cells from PBMCs, obtained from culture after CMV antigen stimulation.

Read as DNA, the sequence is TGCGCCAGCAGCCAACTGCTAGCGGGGGCGGGCAATGAGCAGTTCTTC. It specifies CASSQLLAGAGNEQFF. The chain employs TRBV4-1 and TRBJ2-1; 10 bases in the middle match TRBD2. Counted from cysteine to phenylalanine, this CDR3 has 16 amino acids. Just the 48-base CDR3 DNA is kept, in frame starting at base 1. Trimmed from V: 2 bases; trimmed from J: 6 bases; junction bases lacking a gene match: 7. The germline V gene yields MGHRA for CDR1 and YSYEKL for CDR2.